These 5 T cell receptor beta chains were all obtained from the same sample, sequenced in a study of blood T cell repertoires in COVID-19. Generated by immunoSEQ multiplex PCR, the TCRdb table keeps only in-frame clones and is missing some. The table lists some 150,000 clones, about 87% of them singletons. The sample comprised peripheral blood. The receptors stem from a man between 45 and 60 years old with active COVID-19.

This chain connects TRBV15 to TRBJ1-1, with D unresolved. The length of the CDR3 is 14 residues. The ends were cut back, 1 base at V and 5 bases at J, with 11 bases in the middle. CDR1 and CDR2 (germline): LNHNV, YYDKDF (reference sequence). The CDR3 reads CATSRGTFRTEAFF. CDR3 nucleotides: TGTGCCACCAGCAGAGGTACCTTTCGGACTGAAGCTTTCTTT.

The V gene is TRBV5-4, the J gene TRBJ2-2; a possible D gene is TRBD1 (7 bases). This CDR3 region has 16 residues. V lost 4 bases, J lost 2 bases, and 15 bases lay in between. In germline, CDR1 is SGHNT, CDR2 YYREEE (reference sequence). The CDR3 DNA is TGTGCCAGCAGCCAGCAGGGGGGCCTTAACACCGGGGAGCTGTTTTTT. Protein: CASSQQGGLNTGELFF.

V is TRBV19 and J is TRBJ1-2; D call uncertain. Germline V CDR1 and CDR2: LNHDA, SQIVND (reference sequence). V was pared by 5 bases and J by 6 bases, with 10 bases between. The CDR3 runs 12 residues. CDR3 bases: TGTGCCAGTAGTTCCCAGAGGCATGGCTACACCTTC. The encoded protein is CASSSQRHGYTF.

This clone occurred once. The chain has TRBV5-1 and TRBJ2-3; tentative D call: TRBD2 (6 bases). V was shortened by 2 bases and J by 5 bases, with 12 bases between the two germline ends. This CDR3 has 14 amino acids. The germline V gene encodes CDR1 SGHRS and CDR2 YFSETQ. CDR3 DNA: TGCGCCAGCAGCTTCTCGGGGGAGATAGATACGCAGTATTTT. This gives the protein CASSFSGEIDTQYF.

The chain carries TRBV5-5 and TRBJ2-2; 10 positions agree with TRBD2. After removal of 3 bases from V and 5 bases from J, the junction contained 7 bases not matched to a gene. The CDR3 covers 16 residues. The germline V gene encodes CDR1 SGHKS and CDR2 YYEKEE (reference sequence). The CDR3 protein is CASSSERGGLTGELFF. The CDR3 DNA sequence: TGTGCCAGCAGCTCGGAGCGGGGGGGCCTTACCGGGGAGCTGTTTTTT.